These 13 T cell receptor beta chains were all obtained from the same sample, sequenced in a study of blood T cell repertoires in COVID-19. The table came from immunoSEQ multiplex PCR; TCRdb's copy has only in-frame clones and leaves some out. Of a few hundred thousand clones listed, roughly 90% are singletons. Sequences were obtained from PBMCs or T cells enriched from blood (not recorded which). The receptors come from a woman younger than 30 who had been exposed to COVID-19.

This clone appeared a few times. V gene TRBV7-2 combines with J gene TRBJ1-5; D is possibly TRBD1 (6 bases). The CDR3 has 15 residues. Germline CDR1 is SGHTA and CDR2 is FQGNSA. Trimming left V 2 bases short and J 4 bases short, with 12 bases between. The CDR3 sequence is CASSLTGYRNQPQHF. In DNA form, the CDR3 reads TGTGCCAGCAGCTTAACAGGGTATCGGAATCAGCCCCAGCATTTT.

The chain carries TRBV6-5 and TRBJ1-5; tentatively, D is TRBD1 (5 bases). V shed 6 bases and J shed 1 base, with 13 bases lying between them. This CDR3 is built from 15 residues. The germline CDR1 and CDR2 sequences are MNHEY and SVGAGI. CDR3 in amino acids: CASSLGGNSNQPQHF. The CDR3 coding sequence is TGTGCCAGCAGCCTGGGGGGTAACAGCAATCAGCCCCAGCATTTT.

This chain uses TRBV19 with TRBJ1-1; a possible D gene is TRBD1 (6 bases). This CDR3 has 15 amino acids. V gave up 4 bases and J gave up 0 bases, with 12 bases separating them. The germline V gene has CDR1 LNHDA and CDR2 SQIVND (reference sequence). The DNA for the CDR3 is TGTGCCAGTAGTAAGCAGGGACACTTGAACACTGAAGCTTTCTTT. Protein sequence: CASSKQGHLNTEAFF.

This clone was observed a few times. CDR3 residues: CASSWTGGEAFF. The CDR3 bases are TGTGCCAGCAGTTGGACAGGGGGGGAAGCTTTCTTT. This chain links TRBV2 with TRBJ1-1, with 10 bases aligning to TRBD1. The V gene's germline CDR1 is SNHLY and CDR2 FYNNEI. CDR3 length: 12 residues. The ends lost 5 bases at V and 8 bases at J; junction bases unmatched: 2.

The chain joins TRBV14 to TRBJ1-2, with a possible D match to TRBD1 (5 bases). The length of the CDR3 is 20 residues. Germline values: CDR1 SGHDN, CDR2 FVKESK. The V and J ends lost 4 bases and 1 base respectively, with 28 bases between them. Here the CDR3 DNA reads TGTGCCAGCAGCCCCATCCATCAGATGGGCAGGGTGGAAGTTAACTATGGCTACACCTTC. Encoded protein: CASSPIHQMGRVEVNYGYTF.

This chain links TRBV11-2 with TRBJ2-1, with TRBD2 matching 7 bases. In germline, CDR1 is SGHAT, CDR2 FQNNGV. The CDR3 extends over 15 amino acids. With 3 bases clipped from V and 7 bases from J, the junction kept 9 bases outside the gene matches. The DNA of the CDR3 is TGTGCCAGCAGCTTGTTTGGGAGGGCCTGGAATGAGCAGTTCTTC. The encoded protein is CASSLFGRAWNEQFF.

This chain joins TRBV28 and TRBJ1-1, with D unresolved. Germline lookup yields CDR1 MDHEN and CDR2 SYDVKM. There are 13 residues in the CDR3. Trimming pared 7 bases from V and 3 bases from J, leaving 12 bases between. CDR3 sequence reads: CASTSRRYTEAFF. DNA for the CDR3: TGTGCCAGCACCTCGCGCCGGTACACTGAAGCTTTCTTT.

This clone turned up a few times. This same CDR3 is encoded by further DNA sequences in the sample. The chain combines TRBV29-1 with TRBJ1-1; D uncertain. This CDR3 is built from 12 residues. Trimming shortened V by 4 bases and J by 4 bases, and 10 bases separated the two germline ends. Germline CDR1 is SQVTM and CDR2 is ANQGSEA. Written as DNA, the CDR3 is TGCAGCGTTGGTGGAGGGTCCACTGAAGCTTTCTTT. Protein product: CSVGGGSTEAFF.

The chain couples TRBV30 to TRBJ2-5; 11 bases fit TRBD1. Germline CDR1 GTSNPN, CDR2 SVGIG (reference sequence). J was trimmed by 4 bases and V by 1 base; bases with no gene match: 5. This CDR3 is built from 15 residues. In nucleotides, the CDR3 is TGTGCCTGGAGTGCCGGGACAGGGGGACGAGAGACCCAGTACTTC. This codes for CAWSAGTGGRETQYF.

The rearrangement joins TRBV6-5 to TRBJ2-1; TRBD1 might be the D (6 bases). CDR3 length: 14 amino acids. From germline, CDR1 is MNHEY and CDR2 SVGAGI. V shed 7 bases and J shed 8 bases, with 18 bases lying between them. Here the CDR3 DNA reads TGTGCCAGCATCTCACCCAGGGGAACGGATGAGCAGTTCTTC. It yields the protein CASISPRGTDEQFF.

This chain links TRBV7-8 with TRBJ2-2; 7 bases align to TRBD1. Per germline, CDR1 SGHVS and CDR2 FQNEAQ. CDR3 size: 18 residues. Trimming took 2 bases from V and 0 from J; bases not matched to a gene: 9. For the CDR3, the DNA is TGTGCCAGCAGCTTATTATCCCCAGACAGGGCGAACACCGGGGAGCTGTTTTTT. Translated, it gives CASSLLSPDRANTGELFF. Complete variable domain (other parts from reference TRBV7-8 and TRBJ2-2): GAGVSQSPRYKVAKRGQDVALRCDPISGHVSLFWYQQALGQGPEFLTYFQNEAQLDKSGLPSDRFFAERPEGSVSTLKIQRTQQEDSAVYLCASSLLSPDRANTGELFFGEGSRLTVL.

The V call is TRBV7-2, the J call TRBJ2-2; 8 nucleotides match TRBD1. Unmatched junction bases numbered 3, after V lost 4 bases and J lost 5 bases. From germline, CDR1 is SGHTA and CDR2 FQGNSA. This CDR3 region has 14 residues. The CDR3 loop is CASSSTGGTGELFF. CDR3 in DNA: TGTGCCAGCAGCTCCACAGGGGGGACCGGGGAGCTGTTTTTT.

This rearrangement joins TRBV7-2 to TRBJ1-4; a weak D match, TRBD1 (5 bases). Germline CDR1 is SGHTA and CDR2 is FQGNSA. The CDR3 has 15 residues. Trimming stripped 1 base from V and 5 bases from J, with 11 bases between. CDR3 residues: CASSLGGRVNEKLFF. The CDR3 bases are TGTGCCAGCAGCTTAGGTGGCAGGGTAAATGAAAAACTGTTTTTT.